A single sample is the source of the 32 T cell receptor beta chains below, sequenced in a study of shared clonotypes between healthy human individuals. Naive CD8 cells lacked CD45RO and underwent positive selection for CCR7, leaving out terminally differentiated effector memory CD45RA+ cells. Using immunoSEQ multiplex PCR, the repertoire was profiled, and TCRdb retains in-frame clones only, with some absent. The sample lists around 2,000,000 clones, 93% occurring once. The sequencing sample was made of naive CD8+ T cells from PBMCs. These TCRs come from a young man in good health. Some clones in this sample may be carry-over from other donors' samples.

The V gene is TRBV27, the J gene TRBJ2-7; 7 bases line up with TRBD1. The germline V gene has CDR1 MNHEY and CDR2 SMNVEV (reference sequence). V shed 4 bases, J shed 6 bases, and the junction held 15 bases outside the gene matches. This CDR3 region has 16 residues. CDR3 coding DNA: TGTGCCAGCAGTTCCATATTGAACAGGGGTAACGGCGAGCAGTACTTC. Its translation is CASSSILNRGNGEQYF.

The chain uses TRBV7-9 and TRBJ1-2, with a possible D match to TRBD1 (6 bases). Germline V lookup: CDR1 SEHNR, CDR2 FQNEAQ (reference sequence). CDR3 length equals 15 residues. Trimming took 2 bases from V and 4 from J, leaving 14 bases between them. The CDR3 DNA sequence: TGTGCCAGCAGCTTACTGATAGGGGGGAGCTATGGCTACACCTTC. This gives the protein CASSLLIGGSYGYTF.

The chain couples TRBV6-5 to TRBJ1-2; D is unresolved. The CDR3 is 12 amino acids. V gave up 2 bases and J gave up 6 bases, with 7 bases separating them. Germline assignment: CDR1 MNHEY and CDR2 SVGAGI. CDR3 loop: CASSYPSDGYTF. CDR3 coding DNA: TGTGCCAGCAGTTACCCCTCGGATGGCTACACCTTC.

The CDR3 bases are TGTGCCATCAGTGAGTCGGAAGGGGCCACACGCACTGAAGCTTTCTTT. It codes for CAISESEGATRTEAFF. The V call is TRBV10-3, the J call TRBJ1-1, with a weak D call TRBD1 (5 bases). Germline V CDR1 and CDR2: ENHRY, SYGVKD. The germline V and J ends were trimmed by 0 bases and 4 bases, with 15 bases remaining between them. This CDR3 is 16 amino acids long.

V is TRBV5-6 and J is TRBJ2-2, with D hard to call. The V gene lost 3 bases and the J gene lost 6 bases, with 6 bases spanning the gap. The CDR3 totals 12 residues. The germline gives CDR1 SGHDT, CDR2 YYEEEE. The CDR3 nucleotides read TGTGCCAGCAGCTGGCAGCCCGGGGAGCTGTTTTTT. Translated, it gives CASSWQPGELFF.

V usage is TRBV5-1 and J usage is TRBJ1-1; 7 nucleotides align to TRBD1. Looked up from germline, CDR1 is SGHRS and CDR2 is YFSETQ. The CDR3 extends over 18 amino acids. V was pared by 4 bases and J by 2 bases, with 17 bases of the junction left unmatched. CDR3 amino acids: CASSLGAGMGQLNTEAFF. CDR3 coding DNA: TGCGCCAGCAGCCTGGGGGCCGGAATGGGACAGCTAAACACTGAAGCTTTCTTT.

The J gene is TRBJ2-1, the V gene TRBV13; D remains unclear. CDR1 PRHDT and CDR2 FYEKMQ come from the germline V gene (reference sequence). Trimming removed 2 bases at V and 0 bases at J, with 8 bases between. This CDR3 contains 15 residues. The CDR3 sequence: CASSLRSYSYNEQFF. The DNA of the CDR3 is TGTGCCAGCAGCTTAAGGTCTTACTCCTACAATGAGCAGTTCTTC.

The chain combines TRBV4-1 with TRBJ1-1, with D possibly being TRBD1 (5 bases). V lost 1 base, J lost 6 bases, and 12 bases lay in between. CDR1 and CDR2 from the germline V gene are MGHRA and YSYEKL. The CDR3 contains 14 residues. For the CDR3, the DNA is TGCGCCAGCAGCCAAGGGAGTAGAGGGGCTGAAGCTTTCTTT. Its protein product is CASSQGSRGAEAFF.

The V and J genes are TRBV10-3 and TRBJ1-1; TRBD1 might be the D (6 bases). The V gene lost 2 bases and the J gene lost 1 base, with 14 bases spanning the gap. This CDR3 has 16 amino acids. CDR1 is ENHRY, CDR2 SYGVKD, per germline. The CDR3 nucleotides are TGTGCCATCAGTGAGCCTTTTGCAGGGGAGAACACTGAAGCTTTCTTT. As protein: CAISEPFAGENTEAFF.

The chain combines TRBV10-2 with TRBJ2-3; perhaps D is TRBD1 or TRBD2 (6 bases each). Trimming removed 4 bases from V and 2 bases from J, with 16 bases in between. The CDR3 has 16 amino acids. Germline CDR1 WSHSY, CDR2 SAAADI. The CDR3 reads CASSGASGALTDTQYF. The CDR3 DNA is TGCGCCAGCAGTGGCGCGTCGGGGGCACTCACAGATACGCAGTATTTT.

The sample holds one count of this clone. The V gene is TRBV4-1, the J gene TRBJ2-6; D unresolved. V was cut by 1 base and J by 1 base, with 5 bases left in between. Per the germline V gene, CDR1 is MGHRA and CDR2 is YSYEKL. The length of the CDR3 is 15 residues. The CDR3 nucleotides are TGCGCCAGCAGCCAAGCACAGTCTGGGGCCAACGTCCTGACTTTC. It yields the protein CASSQAQSGANVLTF.

Of note for this clone: This CDR3 is also generated by other DNA sequences in the sample. The genes are TRBV9 and TRBJ2-2; D remains ambiguous. The CDR3 covers 12 residues. Germline values: CDR1 SGDLS, CDR2 YYNGEE. V shed 1 base and J shed 6 bases, with 4 bases lying between them. The CDR3 is CASSVSPGELFF. The DNA for the CDR3 is TGTGCCAGCAGCGTAAGTCCCGGGGAGCTGTTTTTT.

This chain connects TRBV4-2 to TRBJ1-2; TRBD1 is a possible D gene (5 bases). This CDR3 spans 13 amino acids. Germline CDR1 and CDR2: LGHNA and YNFKEQ. V was cut by 1 base and J by 7 bases, with 10 bases left in between. This chain's CDR3 is CASSQARVLGYTF. CDR3 nucleotide sequence: TGTGCCAGCAGCCAAGCCAGGGTTCTTGGCTACACCTTC.

This chain joins TRBV19 and TRBJ1-2, with TRBD1 matching over 7 bases. The V segment lost 4 bases and the J segment 8 bases; nucleotides outside the gene matches: 7. CDR1 LNHDA and CDR2 SQIVND come from the germline V gene (reference sequence). The CDR3 runs 13 residues. The CDR3, as DNA: TGTGCCAGTAGTAACAGGGGAAGGGACGGCTACACCTTC. This sequence encodes CASSNRGRDGYTF.

The chain uses TRBV14 and TRBJ2-1; D may be TRBD2 (6 bases). Between the trimmed V and J ends, which lost 3 bases and 4 bases, there was a span of 10 bases. Germline V gene data show CDR1 as SGHDN and CDR2 as FVKESK. This CDR3 contains 14 residues. The CDR3 DNA reads as TGTGCCAGCAGCCACCGGGAGCGGTACAATGAGCAGTTCTTC. Amino acid sequence: CASSHRERYNEQFF.

Here the CDR3 DNA reads TGTGCCAGCAGTGATTTGGCTCGGGGACAGGGCCTTGCCGGGGAGCTGTTTTTT. The encoded protein is CASSDLARGQGLAGELFF. The chain combines TRBV2 with TRBJ2-2; TRBD1 matches 9 bases. This CDR3 spans 18 amino acids. V lost 3 bases and J lost 6; bases outside the gene matches: 14. Per the germline V gene, CDR1 is SNHLY and CDR2 is FYNNEI.

V gene TRBV6-5 combines with J gene TRBJ1-1; D might be TRBD1 (5 bases). The CDR3 sequence is 15 residues long. Germline loops: CDR1 MNHEY, CDR2 SVGAGI. Between the trimmed V and J ends, which lost 0 bases and 5 bases, there was a span of 13 bases. The CDR3 reads CASSYSVRAGTEAFF. The CDR3 nucleotides read TGTGCCAGCAGTTACTCAGTCAGGGCGGGTACTGAAGCTTTCTTT.

About this clone: Other DNA sequences of this sample code for an identical CDR3. The chain carries TRBV6-5 and TRBJ2-7; D gene ambiguous. Germline V gene sequence: CDR1 MNHEY, CDR2 SVGAGI. Trimming shortened V by 0 bases and J by 1 base, and 4 bases separated the two germline ends. The CDR3 has 13 residues. Here the CDR3 reads CASSYSSSYEQYF. DNA of the CDR3: TGTGCCAGCAGTTACTCTAGTTCCTACGAGCAGTACTTC.

This clone was observed once. V gene TRBV28 combines with J gene TRBJ2-7; 14 bases agree with TRBD2. CDR3 length: 18 amino acids. The trim removed 8 bases at V and 6 bases at J, leaving 18 bases unmatched. Per germline, CDR1 MDHEN and CDR2 SYDVKM. The CDR3 DNA is TGTGCCAGCGGCCCGGGACTAGCGGGAGTTTCCCGGACGGCCGAGCAGTACTTC. Translating it yields CASGPGLAGVSRTAEQYF.

This chain's CDR3 is CASSLLGEGTEAFF. As DNA, the CDR3 is TGTGCCAGCAGTTTATTGGGGGAGGGCACTGAAGCTTTCTTT. The chain recombines TRBV27 with TRBJ1-1; TRBD1 is a possible D gene (5 bases). The CDR3 consists of 14 residues. The V gene lost 1 base and the J gene lost 4 bases, with 10 bases spanning the gap. Germline loops: CDR1 MNHEY, CDR2 SMNVEV (reference sequence).

Worth noting for this clone: This CDR3 is also generated by other DNA sequences in the sample. The V call is TRBV9, the J call TRBJ1-1; 7 bases agree with TRBD1. This CDR3 contains 15 residues. Germline V gene data show CDR1 as SGDLS and CDR2 as YYNGEE. The trim removed 4 bases at V and 2 bases at J, leaving 8 bases unmatched. CDR3 residues: CASSPRQGPNTEAFF. In DNA, the CDR3 is TGTGCCAGCAGCCCCAGACAGGGACCAAACACTGAAGCTTTCTTT.

The rearrangement joins TRBV9 to TRBJ2-7; D is undetermined. Germline V gene data show CDR1 as SGDLS and CDR2 as YYNGEE. The CDR3 is 13 residues long. The V end was cut by 0 bases, the J end by 6 bases, with 10 bases between. The CDR3 coding sequence is TGTGCCAGCAGCGTAGGGGTGTCTGTCGAGCAGTACTTC. Translating it yields CASSVGVSVEQYF.

This clone was seen just once. J is TRBJ1-4 and V is TRBV10-3, with no clear D. The CDR3 length is 13 residues. Trimming removed 10 bases at V and 3 bases at J, with 12 bases between. Germline CDR1 ENHRY, CDR2 SYGVKD. CDR3 bases: TGTGCCACCCTAAATCAACCTAATGAAAAACTGTTTTTT. This sequence encodes CATLNQPNEKLFF.

The chain employs TRBV9 and TRBJ1-2; a weak D match, TRBD1 (6 bases). The CDR3 length is 14 residues. Germline CDR1 is SGDLS and CDR2 is YYNGEE. Between the trimmed V and J ends, which lost 5 bases and 3 bases, there was a span of 14 bases. CDR3 residues: CASRDSGLYYGYTF. The CDR3, as DNA: TGTGCCAGCAGGGACAGCGGGCTCTACTATGGCTACACCTTC.

This clone was seen a single time. The same CDR3 arises from other DNA sequences in this sample as well. The V call is TRBV9, the J call TRBJ1-2; 7 bases fit TRBD1. The germline CDR1 and CDR2 sequences are SGDLS and YYNGEE. The CDR3 runs 15 residues. Unmatched junction bases numbered 7, after V lost 4 bases and J lost 1 base. CDR3 residues: CASSPGGGNNYGYTF. CDR3 DNA: TGTGCCAGCAGCCCAGGGGGAGGAAATAACTATGGCTACACCTTC. The variable domain in full, with the rest retrieved from reference TRBV9 and TRBJ1-2, is DSGVTQTPKHLITATGQRVTLRCSPRSGDLSVYWYQQSLDQGLQFLIQYYNGEERAKGNILERFSAQQFPDLHSELNLSSLELGDSALYFCASSPGGGNNYGYTFGSGTRLTVV.

The J gene is TRBJ1-2, the V gene TRBV27; 9 nucleotides align to TRBD1. Trimming cost V 7 bases and J 8 bases; bases outside gene matches: 5. The CDR3 is 12 amino acids. Germline CDR1 reads MNHEY; CDR2 reads SMNVEV (reference sequence). CDR3 protein: CASTGTGKGYTF. CDR3 DNA: TGTGCCAGCACCGGGACAGGGAAAGGCTACACCTTC.

V and J are TRBV6-5 and TRBJ1-1, with D unresolved. V gave up 2 bases and J gave up 1 base, with 8 bases separating them. Germline-derived CDR1 and CDR2 are MNHEY and SVGAGI. The length of the CDR3 is 14 residues. CDR3: CASSYRTSNTEAFF. DNA for the CDR3: TGTGCCAGCAGTTACCGGACGTCGAACACTGAAGCTTTCTTT.

This clone was observed once. It is unclear where the CDR3 begins or ends on the DNA, so no DNA is shown, and the CDR3 is as TCRdb lists it. The rearrangement joins TRBV30 to TRBJ1-1. Germline CDR1 reads GTSNPN; CDR2 reads SVGIG (reference sequence). The CDR3 has 14 residues if both end residues are counted. This chain's CDR3 is CAWSVLLLNTEAFF.

CDR3 region: CASSLADGRHEQFF. CDR3 DNA sequence: TGTGCCAGCAGCCTGGCGGACGGGAGGCATGAGCAGTTCTTC. The gene calls are TRBV4-2 and TRBJ2-1, with 7 bases identical to TRBD2. Germline CDR1 LGHNA, CDR2 YNFKEQ. The CDR3 has 14 residues. V was pared by 4 bases and J by 8 bases, with 8 bases of the junction left unmatched.

This chain uses TRBV18 with TRBJ1-4; D gene unclear. The V end lost 3 bases, the J end lost 17 bases, and 16 bases lay between the germline ends. The CDR3 covers 12 residues. The germline CDR1 and CDR2 sequences are KGHSH and LQKENI. The CDR3 sequence: CASSPERTTIFF. For the CDR3, the DNA is TGTGCCAGCTCACCTGAACGGACGACAATATTTTTT.

V gene TRBV6-1 combines with J gene TRBJ2-7; 11 positions match TRBD2. In germline, CDR1 is MNHNS, CDR2 SASEGT. This CDR3 is 15 amino acids long. With V trimmed by 1 base and J by 4 bases, 3 bases remained unmatched. CDR3 bases: TGTGCCAGCAGTGAAGGACTAGCGGGAATGTACGAGCAGTACTTC. It specifies CASSEGLAGMYEQYF.

A remark on this clone: At one end the junction does not follow the germline gene, possibly because of a read error. V gene TRBV27 combines with J gene TRBJ2-1; the D gene is possibly TRBD2 (7 bases). Germline values: CDR1 MNHEY, CDR2 SMNVEV (reference sequence). The CDR3 spans 12 residues. CDR3: CASSFRGGPWVF. CDR3 coding DNA: TGTGCCAGCAGTTTCAGGGGAGGGCCGTGGGTCTTC.